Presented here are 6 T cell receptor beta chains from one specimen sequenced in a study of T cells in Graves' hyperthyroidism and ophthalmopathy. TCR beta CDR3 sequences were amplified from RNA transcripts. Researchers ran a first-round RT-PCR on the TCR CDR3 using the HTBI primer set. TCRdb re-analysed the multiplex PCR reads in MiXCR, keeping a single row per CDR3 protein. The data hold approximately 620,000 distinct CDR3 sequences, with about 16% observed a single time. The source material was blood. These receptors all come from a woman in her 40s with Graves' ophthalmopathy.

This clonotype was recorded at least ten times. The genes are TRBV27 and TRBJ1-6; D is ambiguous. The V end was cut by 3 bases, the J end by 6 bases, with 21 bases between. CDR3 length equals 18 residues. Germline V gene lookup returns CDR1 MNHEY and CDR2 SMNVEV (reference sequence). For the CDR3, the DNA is TGTGCCAGCAGTTTCTACCCCTGGAGGGTTGAGCCTAATTCACCCCTCCACTTT. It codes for CASSFYPWRVEPNSPLHF.

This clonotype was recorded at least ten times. This CDR3 is CASSLTSQSGDTQYF. The CDR3 nucleotides read TGTGCCAGCAGCTTAACTTCACAATCCGGAGATACGCAGTATTTT. This rearrangement joins TRBV7-3 to TRBJ2-3; D is undetermined. The CDR3 sequence is 15 residues long. Germline CDR1 SGHTA, CDR2 FQGTGA. V shed 0 bases and J shed 5 bases, with 12 bases lying between them.

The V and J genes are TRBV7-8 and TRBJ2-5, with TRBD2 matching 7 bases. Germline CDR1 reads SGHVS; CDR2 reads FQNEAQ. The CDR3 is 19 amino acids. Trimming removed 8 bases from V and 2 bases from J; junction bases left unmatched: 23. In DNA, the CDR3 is TGTGCCAGCTCACCCCTGAGGGGCGCCGGGGGGTTAACACAAGAGACCCAGTACTTC. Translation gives CASSPLRGAGGLTQETQYF. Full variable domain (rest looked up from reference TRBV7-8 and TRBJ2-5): GAGVSQSPRYKVAKRGQDVALRCDPISGHVSLFWYQQALGQGPEFLTYFQNEAQLDKSGLPSDRFFAERPEGSVSTLKIQRTQQEDSAVYLCASSPLRGAGGLTQETQYFGPGTRLLVL.

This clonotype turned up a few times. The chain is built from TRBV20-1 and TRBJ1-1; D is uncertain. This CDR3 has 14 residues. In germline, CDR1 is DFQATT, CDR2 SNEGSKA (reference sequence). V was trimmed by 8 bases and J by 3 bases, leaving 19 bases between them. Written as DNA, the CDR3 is TGCAGTTCGTTGGAGGGCCCGGTTGACACTGAAGCTTTCTTT. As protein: CSSLEGPVDTEAFF.

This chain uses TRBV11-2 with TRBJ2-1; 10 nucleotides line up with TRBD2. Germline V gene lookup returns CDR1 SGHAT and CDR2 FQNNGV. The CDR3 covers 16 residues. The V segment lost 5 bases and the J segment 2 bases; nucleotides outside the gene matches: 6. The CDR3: CASSQGGTSAYNEQFF. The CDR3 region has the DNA TGTGCCAGCAGCCAAGGTGGGACTAGCGCCTACAATGAGCAGTTCTTC.

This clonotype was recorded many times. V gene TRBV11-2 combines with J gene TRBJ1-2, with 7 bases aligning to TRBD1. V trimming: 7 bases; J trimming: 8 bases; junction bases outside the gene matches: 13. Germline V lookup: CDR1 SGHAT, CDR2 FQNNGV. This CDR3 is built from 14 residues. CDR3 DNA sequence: TGTGCCAGCAAGGAGGGGGCCTCTTTAGTCGGCTACACCTTC. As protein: CASKEGASLVGYTF.